This TCR beta chain derives from a study of radiation and T cells in renal cell carcinoma. As for time point: blood 2 weeks post-SBRT. Treatment in this sample: 15 Gy SBRT to primary tumor, nephrectomy 4 weeks later. Clones were read by immunoSEQ multiplex PCR, and TCRdb kept only the in-frame ones, dropping some. Seen here are some 120,000 clones, 88% observed once, and the top ten hold 5.8%. This receptor was identified in a woman in her 70s with renal cell carcinoma. The sample in question was blood, obtained from a patient whose treatment included radiotherapy and nephrectomy.

CDR3 loop: CASNSEGAGNTIYF. CDR3 DNA: TGTGCCAGCAACTCGGAGGGGGCAGGGAACACCATATATTTT. The chain uses TRBV7-8 and TRBJ1-3; 7 bases match TRBD1. The ends lost 7 bases at V and 7 bases at J; junction bases unmatched: 10. Germline-derived CDR1 and CDR2 are SGHVS and FQNEAQ. The CDR3 runs 14 residues.